This TCR beta chain was recovered during a study of cytomegalovirus exposure and HLA in healthy donors. About the research overall: A data release that came early held approximately 85 million unique TCRs from HLA-typed donors.

The primer mix had 60 Vbeta and 13 Jbeta primers. In the original workflow: Later, tens of millions of unique TCR beta chains were counted in an analysis, and some 10 million of them were shared. Profiling relied on immunoSEQ multiplex PCR, and the TCRdb table lists in-frame clones only, not all of them. V, J and clone size reflect that table, while D and trimming were determined from the DNA. Counted here are some 200,000 clones, 62% occurring once; the ten biggest clones make up under 3%. The V segment lost 8 bases and the J segment 0 bases; nucleotides outside the gene matches: 3. Looked up from germline, CDR1 is ENHRY and CDR2 is SYGVKD. This CDR3 is built from 14 residues.

This sequence joins TRBV10-3 and TRBJ2-1; 8 bases map to TRBD2. The sequencing sample was made of PBMCs. This sequence originates from a man between 35 and 55 years old in good health and CMV-seronegative. The chain's CDR3 is CAIQSGSSYNEQFF. The CDR3, as DNA: TGTGCCATCCAGAGCGGGAGCTCCTACAATGAGCAGTTCTTC.